This T cell receptor beta chain was retrieved from a study of T cell changes during pregnancy in multiple sclerosis. Clones were sequenced by immunoSEQ multiplex PCR, and TCRdb holds only the in-frame ones, with some missing. The table records 25,000 to 30,000 clones, around 90% of them present only once. This CDR3 region has 17 residues. Per the germline V gene, CDR1 is SGHDN and CDR2 is FVKESK. The ends were cut back, 1 base at V and 8 bases at J, with 20 bases in the middle. This specimen was CD4+ T cells from peripheral blood mononuclear cells, taken in the first trimester of pregnancy. This receptor was taken from a female donor in good health, enrolled as a control in a pregnancy study. The chain joins TRBV14 to TRBJ1-4; TRBD1 might be the D (5 bases). The CDR3 spells CASSQGGVLRKEEKLFF. CDR3 coding DNA: TGTGCCAGCAGCCAAGGGGGGGTTTTACGGAAGGAGGAAAAACTGTTTTTT.